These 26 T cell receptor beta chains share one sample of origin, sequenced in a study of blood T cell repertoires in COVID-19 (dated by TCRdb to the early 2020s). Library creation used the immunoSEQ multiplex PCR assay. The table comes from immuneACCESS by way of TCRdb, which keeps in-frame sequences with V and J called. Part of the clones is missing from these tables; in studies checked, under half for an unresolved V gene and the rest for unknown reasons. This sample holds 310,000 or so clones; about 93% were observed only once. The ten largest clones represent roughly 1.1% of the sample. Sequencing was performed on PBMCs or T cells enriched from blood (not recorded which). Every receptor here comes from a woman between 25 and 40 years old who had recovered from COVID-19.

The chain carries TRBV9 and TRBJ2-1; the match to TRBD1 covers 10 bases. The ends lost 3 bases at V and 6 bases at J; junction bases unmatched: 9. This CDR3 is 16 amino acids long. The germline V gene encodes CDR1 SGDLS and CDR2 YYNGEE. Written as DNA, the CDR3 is TGTGCCAGCAGCGCCCCGGACAGGGGGATCGGCAATGAGCAGTTCTTC. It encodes CASSAPDRGIGNEQFF.

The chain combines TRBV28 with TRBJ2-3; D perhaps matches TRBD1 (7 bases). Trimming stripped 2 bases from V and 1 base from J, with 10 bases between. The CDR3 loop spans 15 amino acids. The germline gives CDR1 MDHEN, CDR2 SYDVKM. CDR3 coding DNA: TGTGCCAGCAGTTTACAGGGGGAGGGCACAGATACGCAGTATTTT. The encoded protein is CASSLQGEGTDTQYF.

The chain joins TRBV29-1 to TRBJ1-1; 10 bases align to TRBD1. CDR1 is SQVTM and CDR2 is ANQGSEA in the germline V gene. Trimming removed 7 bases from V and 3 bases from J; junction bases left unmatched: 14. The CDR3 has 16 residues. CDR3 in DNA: TGCAGCGCGTGGCGTAGACAGGGGGCAGGATACACTGAAGCTTTCTTT. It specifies CSAWRRQGAGYTEAFF.

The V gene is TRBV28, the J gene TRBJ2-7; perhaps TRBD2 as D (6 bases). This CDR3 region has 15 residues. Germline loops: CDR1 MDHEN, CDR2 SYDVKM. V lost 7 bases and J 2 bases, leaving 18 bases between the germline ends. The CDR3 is CASNPPRGRAYEQYF. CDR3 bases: TGTGCCAGCAACCCACCGCGGGGAAGAGCCTACGAGCAGTACTTC.

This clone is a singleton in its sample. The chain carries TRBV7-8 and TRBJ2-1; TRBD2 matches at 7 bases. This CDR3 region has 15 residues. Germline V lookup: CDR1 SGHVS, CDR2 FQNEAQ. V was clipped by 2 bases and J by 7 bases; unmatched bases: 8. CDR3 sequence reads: CASSLLVGGENEQFF. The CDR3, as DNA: TGTGCCAGCAGCTTATTAGTGGGGGGGGAGAATGAGCAGTTCTTC.

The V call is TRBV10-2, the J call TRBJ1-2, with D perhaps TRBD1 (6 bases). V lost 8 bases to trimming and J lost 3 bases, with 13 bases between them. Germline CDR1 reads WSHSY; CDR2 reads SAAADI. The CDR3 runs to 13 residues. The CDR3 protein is CASGGGGDYGYTF. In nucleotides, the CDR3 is TGCGCCAGCGGGGGAGGGGGGGACTATGGCTACACCTTC.

The CDR3 loop is CSGKGGTGDNLFF. In DNA, the CDR3 is TGCAGCGGAAAGGGGGGCACAGGGGACAATCTGTTTTTT. The chain couples TRBV29-1 to TRBJ1-4; 7 bases map to TRBD1. CDR1 is SQVTM and CDR2 is ANQGSEA in the germline V gene. The CDR3 spans 13 residues. Trimming cost V 7 bases and J 14 bases; bases outside gene matches: 16.

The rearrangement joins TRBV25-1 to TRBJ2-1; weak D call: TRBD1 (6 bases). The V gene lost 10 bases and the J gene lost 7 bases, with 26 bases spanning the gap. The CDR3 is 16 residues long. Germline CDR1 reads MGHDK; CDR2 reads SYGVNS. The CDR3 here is CANYSTGTTRRNEQFF. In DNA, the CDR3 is TGTGCCAATTACTCAACCGGGACAACTAGGCGGAATGAGCAGTTCTTC.

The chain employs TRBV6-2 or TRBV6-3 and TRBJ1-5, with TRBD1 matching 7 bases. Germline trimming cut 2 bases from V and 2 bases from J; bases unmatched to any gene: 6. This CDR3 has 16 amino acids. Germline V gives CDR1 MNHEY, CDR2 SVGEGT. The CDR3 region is CASSYHQGQGNQPQHF. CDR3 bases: TGTGCCAGCAGTTACCACCAAGGACAGGGCAATCAGCCCCAGCATTTT.

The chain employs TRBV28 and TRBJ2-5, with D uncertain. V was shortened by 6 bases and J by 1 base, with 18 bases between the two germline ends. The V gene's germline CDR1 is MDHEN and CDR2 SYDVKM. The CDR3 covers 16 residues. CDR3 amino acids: CASSPGLLVAQETQYF. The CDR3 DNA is TGTGCCAGCAGCCCGGGTCTATTAGTAGCCCAAGAGACCCAGTACTTC.

The CDR3 protein is CASSLALGGPSEKLFF. DNA for the CDR3: TGTGCCAGCAGCTTAGCGCTAGGAGGGCCCTCCGAAAAACTGTTTTTT. V gene TRBV7-2 combines with J gene TRBJ1-4; no firm D call. There are 16 residues in the CDR3. Per germline, CDR1 SGHTA and CDR2 FQGNSA. Trimming pared 0 bases from V and 8 bases from J, leaving 16 bases between.

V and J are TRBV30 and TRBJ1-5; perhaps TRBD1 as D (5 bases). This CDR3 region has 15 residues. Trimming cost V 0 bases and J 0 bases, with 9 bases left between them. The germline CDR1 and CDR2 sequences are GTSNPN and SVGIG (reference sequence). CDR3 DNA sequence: TGTGCCTGGAGTGTACGACAGAATAGCAATCAGCCCCAGCATTTT. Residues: CAWSVRQNSNQPQHF.

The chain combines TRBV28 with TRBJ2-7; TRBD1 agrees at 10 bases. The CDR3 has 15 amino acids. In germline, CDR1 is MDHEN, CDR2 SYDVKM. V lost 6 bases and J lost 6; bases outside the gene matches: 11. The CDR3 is CASRPTGTGVSEQYF. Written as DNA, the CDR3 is TGTGCCAGCAGACCCACCGGGACAGGGGTTTCCGAGCAGTACTTC.

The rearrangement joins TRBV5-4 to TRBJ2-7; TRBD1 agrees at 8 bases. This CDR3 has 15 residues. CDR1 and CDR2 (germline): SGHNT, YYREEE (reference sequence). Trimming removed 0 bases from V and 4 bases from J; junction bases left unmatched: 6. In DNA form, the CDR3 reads TGTGCCAGCAGCTTGGGTCGGGACAGGTTTTACGAGCAGTACTTC. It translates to CASSLGRDRFYEQYF.

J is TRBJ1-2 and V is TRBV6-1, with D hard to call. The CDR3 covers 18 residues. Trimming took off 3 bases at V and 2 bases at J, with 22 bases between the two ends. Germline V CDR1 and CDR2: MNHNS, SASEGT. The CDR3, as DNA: TGTGCCAGCAGTGAGTCGGTATCCACAGTAGGGAGAAACTATGGCTACACCTTC. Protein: CASSESVSTVGRNYGYTF.

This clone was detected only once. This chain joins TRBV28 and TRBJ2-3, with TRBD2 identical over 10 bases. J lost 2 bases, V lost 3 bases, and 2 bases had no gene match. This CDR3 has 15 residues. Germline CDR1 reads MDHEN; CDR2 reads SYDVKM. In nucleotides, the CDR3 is TGTGCCAGCAGTTTTGGACTAGCGGACACAGATACGCAGTATTTT. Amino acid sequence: CASSFGLADTDTQYF.

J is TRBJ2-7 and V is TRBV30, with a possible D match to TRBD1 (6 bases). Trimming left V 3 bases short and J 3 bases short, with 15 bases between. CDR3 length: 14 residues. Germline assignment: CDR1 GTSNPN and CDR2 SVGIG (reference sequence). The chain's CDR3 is CAWRNRVANYEQYF. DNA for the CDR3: TGTGCCTGGAGGAACAGGGTGGCCAACTACGAGCAGTACTTC.

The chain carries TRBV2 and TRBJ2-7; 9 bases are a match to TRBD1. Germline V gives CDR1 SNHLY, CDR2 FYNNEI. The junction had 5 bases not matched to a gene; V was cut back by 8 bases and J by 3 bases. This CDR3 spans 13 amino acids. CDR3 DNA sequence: TGTGCCAGCTCCGGGACAGGGAGCTACGAGCAGTACTTC. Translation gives CASSGTGSYEQYF.

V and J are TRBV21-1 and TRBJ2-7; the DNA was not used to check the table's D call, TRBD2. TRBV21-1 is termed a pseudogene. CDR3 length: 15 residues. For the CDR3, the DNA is TGTGCCAGCAGCAAAGCACGAGAGGCACCCTACGAGCAGTACTTC. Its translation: CASSKAREAPYEQYF.

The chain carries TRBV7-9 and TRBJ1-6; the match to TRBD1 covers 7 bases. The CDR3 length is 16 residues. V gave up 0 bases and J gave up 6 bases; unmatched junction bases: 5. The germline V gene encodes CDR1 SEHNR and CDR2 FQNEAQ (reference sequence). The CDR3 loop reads CASSLATGTVNSPLHF. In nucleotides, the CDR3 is TGTGCCAGCAGCTTAGCTACCGGGACAGTTAATTCACCCCTCCACTTT.

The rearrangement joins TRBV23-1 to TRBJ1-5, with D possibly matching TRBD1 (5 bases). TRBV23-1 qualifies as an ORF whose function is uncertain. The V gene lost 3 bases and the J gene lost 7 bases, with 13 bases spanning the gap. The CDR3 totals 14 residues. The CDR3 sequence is CASSHRAHIQPQHF. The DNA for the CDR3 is TGCGCCAGCAGTCACAGGGCGCACATACAGCCCCAGCATTTT.

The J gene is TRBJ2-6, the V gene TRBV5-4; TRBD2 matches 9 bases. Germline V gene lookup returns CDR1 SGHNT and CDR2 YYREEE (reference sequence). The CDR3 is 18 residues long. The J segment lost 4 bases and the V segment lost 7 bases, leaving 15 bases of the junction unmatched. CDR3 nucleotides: TGTGCCAGCGGCAGTGGGGCGGGAGGGCCGGAGGGGGCCAACGTCCTGACTTTC. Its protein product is CASGSGAGGPEGANVLTF.

The CDR3, as DNA: TGTGCCAGCAGTACAGCAGGACAGGGGAGGCACGAGCAGTACTTC. Encoded protein: CASSTAGQGRHEQYF. The chain links TRBV28 to TRBJ2-7, with 9 bases that match TRBD1. The V and J ends lost 5 bases and 5 bases, in that order; junction bases with no gene match: 10. This CDR3 region has 15 residues. The germline V gene encodes CDR1 MDHEN and CDR2 SYDVKM.

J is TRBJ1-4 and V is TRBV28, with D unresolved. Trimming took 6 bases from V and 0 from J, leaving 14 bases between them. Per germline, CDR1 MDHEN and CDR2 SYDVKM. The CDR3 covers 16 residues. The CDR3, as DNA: TGTGCCAGCAGCCAGTCTAGTCAAACAACTAATGAAAAACTGTTTTTT. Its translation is CASSQSSQTTNEKLFF.

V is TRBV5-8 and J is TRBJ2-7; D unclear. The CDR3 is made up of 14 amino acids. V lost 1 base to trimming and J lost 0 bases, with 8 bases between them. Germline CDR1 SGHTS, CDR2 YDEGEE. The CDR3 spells CASSLSVNSYEQYF. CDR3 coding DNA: TGTGCCAGCAGCTTGTCAGTGAACTCCTACGAGCAGTACTTC. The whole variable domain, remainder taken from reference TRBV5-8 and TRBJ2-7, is EAGVTQSPTHLIKTRGQQATLRCSPISGHTSVYWYQQALGLGLQFLLWYDEGEERNRGNFPPRFSGRQFPNYSSELNVNALELEDSALYLCASSLSVNSYEQYFGPGTRLTVT.

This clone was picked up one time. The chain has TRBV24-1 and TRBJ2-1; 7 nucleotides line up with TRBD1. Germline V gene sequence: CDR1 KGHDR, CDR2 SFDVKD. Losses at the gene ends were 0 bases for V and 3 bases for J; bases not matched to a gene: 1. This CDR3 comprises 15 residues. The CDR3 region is CATSDLGDSYNEQFF. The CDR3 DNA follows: TGTGCCACCAGTGATTTGGGGGACAGCTACAATGAGCAGTTCTTC.